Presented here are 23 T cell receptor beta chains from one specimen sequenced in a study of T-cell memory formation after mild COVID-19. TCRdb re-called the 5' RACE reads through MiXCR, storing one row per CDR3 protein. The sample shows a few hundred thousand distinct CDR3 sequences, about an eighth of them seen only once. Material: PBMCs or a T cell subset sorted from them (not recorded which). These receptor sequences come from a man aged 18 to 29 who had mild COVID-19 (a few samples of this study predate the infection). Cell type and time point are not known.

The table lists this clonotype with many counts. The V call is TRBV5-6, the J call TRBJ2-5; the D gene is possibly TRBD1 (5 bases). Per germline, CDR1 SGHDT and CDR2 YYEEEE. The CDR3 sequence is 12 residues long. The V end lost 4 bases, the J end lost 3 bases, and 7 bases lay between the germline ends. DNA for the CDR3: TGTGCCAGCAGCGTCAGGGAAGAGACCCAGTACTTC. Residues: CASSVREETQYF. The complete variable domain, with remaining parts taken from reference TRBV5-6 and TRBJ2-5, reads DAGVTQSPTHLIKTRGQQVTLRCSPKSGHDTVSWYQQALGQGPQFIFQYYEEEERQRGNFPDRFSGHQFPNYSSELNVNALLLGDSALYLCASSVREETQYFGPGTRLLVL.

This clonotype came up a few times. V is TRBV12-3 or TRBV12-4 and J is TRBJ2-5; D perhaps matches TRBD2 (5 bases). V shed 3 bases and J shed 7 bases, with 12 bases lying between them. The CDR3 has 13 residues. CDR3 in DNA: TGTGCCAGCAGTTTGCTAGCCCCAGGGACCCAGTACTTC. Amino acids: CASSLLAPGTQYF.

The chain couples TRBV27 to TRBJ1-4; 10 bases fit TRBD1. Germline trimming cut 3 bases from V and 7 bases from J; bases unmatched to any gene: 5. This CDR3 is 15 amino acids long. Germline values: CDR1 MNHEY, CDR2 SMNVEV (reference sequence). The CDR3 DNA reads TGTGCCAGCAGTTTCGTGGGACAGGGGTTTGAAAAACTGTTTTTT. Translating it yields CASSFVGQGFEKLFF.

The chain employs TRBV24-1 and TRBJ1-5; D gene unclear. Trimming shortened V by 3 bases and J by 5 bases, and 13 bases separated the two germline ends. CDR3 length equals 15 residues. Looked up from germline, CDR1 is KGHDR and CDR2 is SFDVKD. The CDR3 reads CATSDPRRGDQPQHF. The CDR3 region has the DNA TGTGCCACCAGTGATCCCCGACGTGGGGATCAGCCCCAGCATTTT.

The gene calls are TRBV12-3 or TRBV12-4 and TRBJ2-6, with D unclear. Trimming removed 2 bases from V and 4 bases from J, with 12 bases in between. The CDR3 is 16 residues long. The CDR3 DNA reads TGTGCCAGCAGTTTATACTCATCGGCGGGGGCCAACGTCCTGACTTTC. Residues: CASSLYSSAGANVLTF.

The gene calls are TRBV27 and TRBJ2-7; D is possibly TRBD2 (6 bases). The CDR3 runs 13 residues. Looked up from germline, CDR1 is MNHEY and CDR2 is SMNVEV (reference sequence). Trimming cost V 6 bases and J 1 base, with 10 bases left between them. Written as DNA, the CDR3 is TGTGCCAGCAGATTCGCGGGGTCCTACGAGCAGTACTTC. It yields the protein CASRFAGSYEQYF.

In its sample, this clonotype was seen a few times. CDR3 region: CASSVGDSQWHF. CDR3 coding DNA: TGTGCCAGCAGCGTCGGGGACAGCCAGTGGCATTTT. V usage is TRBV6-2 or TRBV6-3 and J usage is TRBJ1-5; 7 bases match TRBD1. The CDR3 spans 12 residues. Trimming took 6 bases from V and 15 from J; bases not matched to a gene: 11. The V gene's germline CDR1 is MNHEY and CDR2 SVGEGT.

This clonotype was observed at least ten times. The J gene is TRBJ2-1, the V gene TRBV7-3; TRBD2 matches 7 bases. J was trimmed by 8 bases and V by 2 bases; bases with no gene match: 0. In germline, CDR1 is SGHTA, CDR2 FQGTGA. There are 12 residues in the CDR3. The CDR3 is CASSLGGDEQFF. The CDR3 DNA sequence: TGTGCCAGCAGCTTAGGGGGGGATGAGCAGTTCTTC.

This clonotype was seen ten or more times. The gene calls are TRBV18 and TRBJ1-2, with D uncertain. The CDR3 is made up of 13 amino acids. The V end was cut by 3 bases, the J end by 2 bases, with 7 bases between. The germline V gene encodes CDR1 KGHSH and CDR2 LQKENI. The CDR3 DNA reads TGTGCCAGCTCACCGACGGACAACTATGGCTACACCTTC. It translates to CASSPTDNYGYTF.

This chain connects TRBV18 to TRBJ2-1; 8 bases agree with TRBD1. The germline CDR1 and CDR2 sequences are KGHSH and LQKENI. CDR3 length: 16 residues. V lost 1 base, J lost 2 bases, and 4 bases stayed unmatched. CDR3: CASSPRTGIAYNEQFF. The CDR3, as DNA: TGTGCCAGCTCACCACGGACAGGGATCGCCTACAATGAGCAGTTCTTC.

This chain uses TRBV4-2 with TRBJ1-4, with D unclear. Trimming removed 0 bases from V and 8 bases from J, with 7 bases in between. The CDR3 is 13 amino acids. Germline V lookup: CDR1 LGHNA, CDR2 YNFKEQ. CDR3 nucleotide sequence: TGTGCCAGCAGCCAAGATAATGGGGAAAAACTGTTTTTT. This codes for CASSQDNGEKLFF.

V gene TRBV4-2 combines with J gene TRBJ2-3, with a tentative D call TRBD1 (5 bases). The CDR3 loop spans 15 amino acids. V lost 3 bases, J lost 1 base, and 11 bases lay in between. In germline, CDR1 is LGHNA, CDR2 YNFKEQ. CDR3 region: CASSQLLTGTDTQYF. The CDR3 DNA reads TGTGCCAGCAGCCAGCTTCTGACAGGCACAGATACGCAGTATTTT.

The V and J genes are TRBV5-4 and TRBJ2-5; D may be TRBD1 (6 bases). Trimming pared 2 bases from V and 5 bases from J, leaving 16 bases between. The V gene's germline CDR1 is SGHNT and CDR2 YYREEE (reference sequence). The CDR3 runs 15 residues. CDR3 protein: CASSLGGPGRETQYF. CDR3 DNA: TGTGCCAGCAGCTTAGGGGGTCCCGGTCGCGAGACCCAGTACTTC.

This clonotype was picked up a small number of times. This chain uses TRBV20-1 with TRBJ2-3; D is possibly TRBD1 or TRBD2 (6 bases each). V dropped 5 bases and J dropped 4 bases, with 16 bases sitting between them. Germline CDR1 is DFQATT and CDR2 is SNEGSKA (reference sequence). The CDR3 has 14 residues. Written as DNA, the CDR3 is TGCAGTGCTTCCAAGTCGGGGGCCGCAGATACGCAGTATTTT. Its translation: CSASKSGAADTQYF.

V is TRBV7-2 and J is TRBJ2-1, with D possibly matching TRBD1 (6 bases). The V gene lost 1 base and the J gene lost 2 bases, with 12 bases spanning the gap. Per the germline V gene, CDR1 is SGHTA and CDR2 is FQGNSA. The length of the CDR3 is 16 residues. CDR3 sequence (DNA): TGTGCCAGCAGCTTAGTGGGCAGGGGCGCCTACAATGAGCAGTTCTTC. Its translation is CASSLVGRGAYNEQFF.

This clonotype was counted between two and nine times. CDR3 sequence reads: CASSPRGPAETQYF. In nucleotides, the CDR3 is TGTGCCAGCAGCCCTCGTGGGCCAGCCGAGACCCAGTACTTC. V is TRBV7-7 and J is TRBJ2-5; D unresolved. The CDR3 spans 14 residues. With 5 bases removed from V and 5 bases from J, the gap between germline ends came to 15 bases. Germline V lookup: CDR1 SSHAT, CDR2 FNYEAQ (reference sequence).

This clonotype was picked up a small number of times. In DNA, the CDR3 is TGTGCCAGCTCCCTGATGCGGGGGGCGGGCACAGATACGCAGTATTTT. Translated, it gives CASSLMRGAGTDTQYF. The chain combines TRBV18 with TRBJ2-3, with TRBD2 identical over 8 bases. V shed 6 bases and J 1 base; nucleotides not matched to a gene: 9. The germline gives CDR1 KGHSH, CDR2 LQKENI. The length of the CDR3 is 16 residues.

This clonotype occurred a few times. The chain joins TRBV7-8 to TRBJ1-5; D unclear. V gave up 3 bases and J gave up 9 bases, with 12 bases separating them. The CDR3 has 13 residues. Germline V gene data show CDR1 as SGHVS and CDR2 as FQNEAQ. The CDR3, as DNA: TGTGCCAGCAGCTTTGCGTTTAGACGGCCCCAGCATTTT. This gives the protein CASSFAFRRPQHF.

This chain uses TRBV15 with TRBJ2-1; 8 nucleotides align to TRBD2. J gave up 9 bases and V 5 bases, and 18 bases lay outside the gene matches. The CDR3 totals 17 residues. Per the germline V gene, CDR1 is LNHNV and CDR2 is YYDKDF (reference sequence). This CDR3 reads CATSSGLRRGAAGEQFF. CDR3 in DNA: TGTGCCACCAGCTCCGGGTTACGGCGGGGGGCTGCTGGTGAGCAGTTCTTC.

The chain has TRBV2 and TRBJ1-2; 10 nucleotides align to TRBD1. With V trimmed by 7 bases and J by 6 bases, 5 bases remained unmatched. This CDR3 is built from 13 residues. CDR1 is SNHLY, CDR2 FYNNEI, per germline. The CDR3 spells CASNLDRGNGYTF. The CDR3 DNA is TGTGCCAGCAACCTGGACAGGGGGAATGGCTACACCTTC.

CDR3 in DNA: TGTGCCAGTAGTATGCGATTCTCCGAGGCTTCGTCCCAGTACTTC. The encoded protein is CASSMRFSEASSQYF. The rearrangement links TRBV19 to TRBJ2-5; no reliable D call. This CDR3 region has 15 residues. Germline loops: CDR1 LNHDA, CDR2 SQIVND (reference sequence). V lost 3 bases and J lost 9, with 20 bases in between.

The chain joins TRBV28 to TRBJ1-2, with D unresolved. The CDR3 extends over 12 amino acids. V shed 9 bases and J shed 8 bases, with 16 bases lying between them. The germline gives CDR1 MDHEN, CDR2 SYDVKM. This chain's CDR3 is CASSTSGLGYTF. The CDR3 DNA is TGTGCCAGTTCCACGTCCGGCCTAGGCTACACCTTC.

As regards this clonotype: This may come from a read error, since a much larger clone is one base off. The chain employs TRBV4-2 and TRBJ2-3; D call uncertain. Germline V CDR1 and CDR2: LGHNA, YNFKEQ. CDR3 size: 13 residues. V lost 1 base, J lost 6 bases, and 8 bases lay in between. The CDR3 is CASSQVMVDTQYF. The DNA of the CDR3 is TGTGCCAGCAGCCAAGTCATGGTGGATACGCAGTATTTT.